This entry describes one T cell receptor (beta chain). What it recognizes is unknown. The length of the CDR3 is 16 residues. CDR1 is SGHRS and CDR2 is YFSETQ in the germline V gene. Trimming took off 5 bases at V and 0 bases at J, with 17 bases between the two ends. Naive CD8 cells, CD45RO-negative and positively selected for CCR7, excluded terminally differentiated effector memory CD45RA+ cells. Assay execution proceeded at the deep level. Repertoires were generated with immunoSEQ multiplex PCR, while TCRdb's copy carries only in-frame clones and drops some. The repertoire has roughly 2,000,000 clones, around 93% of them found once; the top ten carry about 1.7%. The data derive from a study of shared clonotypes between healthy human individuals. Study observations and caveats: What naive subsets generally showed was a larger estimated richness than memory subsets showed.

V usage is TRBV5-1 and J usage is TRBJ1-2; D might be TRBD1 (5 bases). Sequencing was performed on naive CD8+ T cells from PBMCs. This clonotype was sampled from a man younger than 30 in good health. Some clones in this sample may be carry-over from other donors' samples. The CDR3 coding sequence is TGCGCCAGCAGGGGCATCGGGACGATAACTAACTATGGCTACACCTTC. This gives the protein CASRGIGTITNYGYTF. Filled out from reference TRBV5-1 and TRBJ1-2, the complete variable domain reads KAGVTQTPRYLIKTRGQQVTLSCSPISGHRSVSWYQQTPGQGLQFLFEYFSETQRNKGNFPGRFSGRQFSNSRSEMNVSTLELGDSALYLCASRGIGTITNYGYTFGSGTRLTVV.